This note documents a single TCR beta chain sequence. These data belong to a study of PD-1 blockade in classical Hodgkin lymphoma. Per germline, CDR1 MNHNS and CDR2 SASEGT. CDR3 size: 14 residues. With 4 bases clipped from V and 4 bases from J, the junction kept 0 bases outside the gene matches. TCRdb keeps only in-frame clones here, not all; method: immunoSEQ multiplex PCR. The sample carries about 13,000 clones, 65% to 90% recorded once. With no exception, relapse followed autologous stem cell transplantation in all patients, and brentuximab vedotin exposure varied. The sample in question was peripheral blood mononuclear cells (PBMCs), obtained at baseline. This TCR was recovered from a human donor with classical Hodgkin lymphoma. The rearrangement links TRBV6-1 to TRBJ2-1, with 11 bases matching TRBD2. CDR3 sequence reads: CASSASGRYNEQFF. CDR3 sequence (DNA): TGTGCCAGCAGTGCTAGCGGGAGGTACAATGAGCAGTTCTTC.